This TCR beta chain was profiled in a study of cytomegalovirus exposure and HLA in healthy donors. Study background: An analysis done earlier identified 120 million or so unique TCR beta sequences from approximately 200 million T cells.

In the PCR, 60 Vbeta and 13 Jbeta primers were used. Assay: immunoSEQ multiplex PCR; the TCRdb copy retains only in-frame clones and omits some. The data hold about 52,000 clones, with 65% to 85% observed a single time. Per germline, CDR1 MNHEY and CDR2 SVGAGI. The CDR3 is made up of 14 amino acids. V shed 6 bases and J 3 bases; nucleotides not matched to a gene: 6. Study findings and constraints: It was shown in a later analysis that HLA-associated TCR beta chains were more clonally expanded than other, equally common chains.

Remarks on this clone: Antigen specificity is unknown.

The chain carries TRBV6-5 and TRBJ2-7, with 9 bases that match TRBD1. This TCR was recovered from a man aged 18 to 30 in good health and CMV-seronegative. The material sequenced was PBMCs. The CDR3 protein is CASSPPGQGYEQYF. CDR3 in DNA: TGTGCCAGCAGCCCACCGGGACAGGGCTACGAGCAGTACTTC.